The 19 T cell receptor beta chains below come from one sample, sequenced in a study of T cell responses to AZD1222 COVID-19 vaccine. Sequencing was performed with immunoSEQ multiplex PCR; in TCRdb, only in-frame clones are kept and a portion is missing. The sample consists of 95,000 to 110,000 clones, about 92% of them appearing once. The specimen comprised peripheral blood, sampled on day 0 of AZD1222 vaccination. The receptors were gathered from an adult in good health.

The chain links TRBV12-3 or TRBV12-4 to TRBJ1-1; D is uncertain. V lost 9 bases and J 8 bases, leaving 19 bases between the germline ends. The CDR3 length is 13 residues. CDR3 sequence reads: CASRTEVWAEAFF. Here the CDR3 DNA reads TGTGCCAGTCGAACCGAGGTCTGGGCCGAAGCTTTCTTT.

V gene TRBV4-3 combines with J gene TRBJ2-1, with TRBD2 matching over 8 bases. Germline assignment: CDR1 LGHNA and CDR2 YSLEER. The V segment lost 1 base and the J segment 5 bases; nucleotides outside the gene matches: 10. This CDR3 is 17 amino acids long. The CDR3 loop is CASSQGSAGAPNNEQFF. The DNA for the CDR3 is TGCGCCAGCAGCCAAGGTTCAGCGGGGGCTCCAAACAATGAGCAGTTCTTC.

The V call is TRBV28, the J call TRBJ1-1, with D tentatively TRBD1 (6 bases). In germline, CDR1 is MDHEN, CDR2 SYDVKM. CDR3 length equals 12 residues. CDR3 sequence: CETRGGNTEAFF. DNA for the CDR3: TGTGAAACCAGGGGAGGGAACACTGAAGCTTTCTTT.

The chain carries TRBV18 and TRBJ1-4; unclear D gene. The V gene's germline CDR1 is KGHSH and CDR2 LQKENI. The CDR3 is made up of 14 amino acids. The V end was cut by 6 bases, the J end by 3 bases, with 11 bases between. The chain's CDR3 is CASSSIDPNEKLFF. CDR3 in DNA: TGTGCCAGCTCTTCTATCGATCCTAATGAAAAACTGTTTTTT.

The V gene is TRBV7-9, the J gene TRBJ1-2; no clear D gene. The germline CDR1 and CDR2 sequences are SEHNR and FQNEAQ (reference sequence). This CDR3 contains 13 residues. Trimming shortened V by 5 bases and J by 6 bases, and 13 bases separated the two germline ends. The chain's CDR3 is CASSAPGEHGYTF. CDR3 in DNA: TGTGCCAGCAGCGCCCCCGGAGAGCATGGCTACACCTTC.

The chain couples TRBV29-1 to TRBJ1-2; D gene uncertain. V was trimmed by 4 bases and J by 2 bases, leaving 14 bases between them. CDR3 size: 14 residues. Germline V gene sequence: CDR1 SQVTM, CDR2 ANQGSEA. The CDR3 loop reads CSVVGEEGNYGYTF. The DNA for the CDR3 is TGCAGCGTTGTCGGTGAGGAGGGCAACTATGGCTACACCTTC.

V gene TRBV2 combines with J gene TRBJ1-5; TRBD1 is a possible D gene (5 bases). Trimming shortened V by 7 bases and J by 11 bases, and 24 bases separated the two germline ends. Germline lookup yields CDR1 SNHLY and CDR2 FYNNEI. The CDR3 consists of 15 residues. The CDR3 sequence is CASTRTGHVSEAQHF. CDR3 DNA sequence: TGTGCCAGCACCCGAACGGGGCACGTCAGTGAGGCCCAGCATTTT.

The V and J genes are TRBV15 and TRBJ2-3, with 9 positions matching TRBD2. The CDR3 covers 18 residues. Germline V gene lookup returns CDR1 LNHNV and CDR2 YYDKDF (reference sequence). With 0 bases clipped from V and 2 bases from J, the junction kept 9 bases outside the gene matches. CDR3 region: CATSRDLSGGHFTDTQYF. As DNA, the CDR3 is TGTGCCACCAGCAGAGATCTAAGCGGGGGGCACTTCACAGATACGCAGTATTTT. The entire variable domain, with the rest obtained from reference TRBV15 and TRBJ2-3, is as follows: DAMVIQNPRYQVTQFGKPVTLSCSQTLNHNVMYWYQQKSSQAPKLLFHYYDKDFNNEADTPDNFQSRRPNTSFCFLDIRSPGLGDTAMYLCATSRDLSGGHFTDTQYFGPGTRLTVL.

V gene TRBV29-1 combines with J gene TRBJ2-1; 8 bases fit TRBD1. Unmatched junction bases numbered 2, after V lost 4 bases and J lost 0 bases. CDR1 SQVTM and CDR2 ANQGSEA come from the germline V gene. CDR3 size: 14 residues. CDR3 in amino acids: CSVARGLSYNEQFF. The CDR3 DNA reads TGCAGCGTTGCCAGGGGGCTCTCCTACAATGAGCAGTTCTTC.

This chain joins TRBV5-1 and TRBJ2-5; TRBD2 agrees at 7 bases. The CDR3 totals 15 residues. CDR1 and CDR2 (germline): SGHRS, YFSETQ. Trimming cost V 0 bases and J 2 bases; bases outside gene matches: 4. CDR3 protein: CASSLGPGGQETQYF. The CDR3 DNA sequence: TGCGCCAGCAGCTTGGGTCCGGGGGGACAAGAGACCCAGTACTTC. The entire variable domain, with the rest obtained from reference TRBV5-1 and TRBJ2-5, is as follows: KAGVTQTPRYLIKTRGQQVTLSCSPISGHRSVSWYQQTPGQGLQFLFEYFSETQRNKGNFPGRFSGRQFSNSRSEMNVSTLELGDSALYLCASSLGPGGQETQYFGPGTRLLVL.

This chain uses TRBV12-3 or TRBV12-4 with TRBJ2-3; D is uncertain. The CDR3 runs 12 residues. The V gene lost 4 bases and the J gene lost 1 base, with 3 bases spanning the gap. CDR3 sequence: CASSSRTDTQYF. The CDR3 DNA is TGTGCCAGCAGTTCACGCACAGATACGCAGTATTTT.

The chain uses TRBV5-1 and TRBJ2-5, with 7 bases matching TRBD2. This CDR3 region has 17 residues. V gave up 0 bases and J gave up 5 bases; unmatched junction bases: 13. Germline V gene data show CDR1 as SGHRS and CDR2 as YFSETQ. The CDR3: CASSLAGRSIDRETQYF. The CDR3 DNA follows: TGCGCCAGCAGCTTGGCCGGGAGGAGTATTGATAGGGAGACCCAGTACTTC. The full variable domain, its missing parts supplied by reference TRBV5-1 and TRBJ2-5, is KAGVTQTPRYLIKTRGQQVTLSCSPISGHRSVSWYQQTPGQGLQFLFEYFSETQRNKGNFPGRFSGRQFSNSRSEMNVSTLELGDSALYLCASSLAGRSIDRETQYFGPGTRLLVL.

This clone has a single count. The junction differs from germline at one of its ends, possibly a read error. The rearrangement links TRBV30 to TRBJ1-4; 7 positions match TRBD1. The CDR3 consists of 14 residues. Looked up from germline, CDR1 is GTSNPN and CDR2 is SVGIG (reference sequence). CDR3 coding DNA: TGTGCCTGGACCGTCCCAGGGGGGAATGGAAAACTGTTTTTT. Residues: CAWTVPGGNGKLFF.

The chain has TRBV20-1 and TRBJ2-2, with D hard to call. V dropped 1 base and J dropped 6 bases, with 3 bases sitting between them. Germline V lookup: CDR1 DFQATT, CDR2 SNEGSKA (reference sequence). The CDR3 is 11 residues long. The CDR3 is CSARVAGELFF. The CDR3 DNA reads TGCAGTGCTAGAGTGGCCGGGGAGCTGTTTTTT.

V is TRBV5-1 and J is TRBJ2-2; D is unclear. The CDR3 has 15 amino acids. V was pared by 0 bases and J by 3 bases, with 9 bases between. Per the germline V gene, CDR1 is SGHRS and CDR2 is YFSETQ. The CDR3 is CASSLGFLDTGELFF. CDR3 sequence (DNA): TGCGCCAGCAGCTTGGGCTTCTTAGACACCGGGGAGCTGTTTTTT.

The CDR3 nucleotides read TGTGCCAGCAGCCAGGGTCCGGGACAGCAATACGAGCAGTACTTC. Translation: CASSQGPGQQYEQYF. The chain has TRBV3-1 (or the pseudogene TRBV3-2) and TRBJ2-7, with 7 bases lining up with TRBD1. Germline CDR1 is LGHDT and CDR2 is YNNKEL (reference sequence). V lost 3 bases, J lost 4 bases, and 9 bases stayed unmatched. This CDR3 contains 15 residues.

The chain combines TRBV6-5 with TRBJ1-2; D gene unclear. This CDR3 spans 13 amino acids. Trimming removed 5 bases from V and 5 bases from J, with 12 bases in between. CDR1 is MNHEY, CDR2 SVGAGI, per germline. CDR3 nucleotide sequence: TGTGCCAGCAGTCAGACCGTGGGGTATGGCTACACCTTC. Amino acids: CASSQTVGYGYTF.

The chain couples TRBV30 to TRBJ1-1; perhaps TRBD1 as D (5 bases). CDR3 length: 14 amino acids. CDR1 GTSNPN and CDR2 SVGIG come from the germline V gene (reference sequence). Trimming left V 2 bases short and J 1 base short, with 11 bases between. CDR3 loop: CAWSYRDRNTEAFF. In DNA, the CDR3 is TGTGCCTGGAGTTACAGAGACAGGAACACTGAAGCTTTCTTT.

The V call is TRBV5-1, the J call TRBJ1-1; 8 bases are a match to TRBD1. The germline CDR1 and CDR2 sequences are SGHRS and YFSETQ. The CDR3 is 14 amino acids. J lost 5 bases, V lost 4 bases, and 7 bases had no gene match. The CDR3 here is CASSEQGGGTEAFF. CDR3 DNA sequence: TGCGCCAGCAGCGAACAGGGGGGAGGGACTGAAGCTTTCTTT.